Detailed here is one T cell receptor beta chain. The CDR3 is 13 amino acids. V lost 1 base and J lost 4, with 8 bases in between. The V gene's germline CDR1 is LGHNA and CDR2 YSLEER. Assay used: immunoSEQ multiplex PCR; TCRdb lists only in-frame clones, some missing. The repertoire includes approximately 320,000 clones, around nine tenths of them detected once, and about 16% sits in the top ten. The record originates from a study of shared clonotypes between healthy human individuals. This chain connects TRBV4-3 to TRBJ2-7; D remains unclear. The receptor comes from a man aged 18 to 30 in good health. Sequencing was performed on memory CD8+ T cells sorted from blood. The subset: CD45RO+ cells pooled with CCR7-negative TemRA cells. CDR3: CASSQVMEYEQYF. In DNA, the CDR3 is TGCGCCAGCAGCCAAGTAATGGAGTACGAGCAGTACTTC.